This is a list of T cell receptor beta chains from one sample in a study of cytomegalovirus exposure and HLA in healthy donors. Generated by immunoSEQ multiplex PCR, the TCRdb table keeps only in-frame clones and is missing some. Found here are more than 95,000 clones, approximately 78% of them singletons; the top ten hold 5.5% to 8%. The sequenced material came from PBMCs. The receptors were sampled from a woman in her forties in good health and CMV-seronegative. Each CDR3 is given with its conserved first and last residue. D genes are given only for firm matches. Only some rows state a clone size, as once, few, many or a class for expanded clones.

>.|TRBJ2-1|TRBV19|.
TGTGCCAGAAAACATCAACTACCCTACAATGAGCAGTTCTTC
CARKHQLPYNEQFF
>.|TRBJ2-1|TRBV6-5|TRBD1
TGTGCCAGCAGTTACGAGGGGACAGGGAATAAGTTCTTC
CASSYEGTGNKFF
>.|TRBJ1-4|TRBV28|.
TGTGCCAGCAGTTCGATGACGGGAACTAATGAAAAACTGTTTTTT
CASSSMTGTNEKLFF
>.|TRBJ1-5|TRBV5-5|.
TGTGCCAGCAGCTTGCGAGATAGCAATCAGCCCCAGCATTTT
CASSLRDSNQPQHF
>once|TRBJ2-1|TRBV4-2|TRBD2
TGTGCCAGCAGCCAAGATTCCGGGACTATCAGATACAATGAGCAGTTCTTC
CASSQDSGTIRYNEQFF
>few|TRBJ2-7|TRBV2|TRBD1
TGTGCCAGCAGGTTAGACAGGGAGGAGCAGTACTTC
CASRLDREEQYF
>.|TRBJ2-7|TRBV27|TRBD1
TGTGCCAGCAGTTTATCCTCCGGGACAGGGACCTACGAGCAGTACTTC
CASSLSSGTGTYEQYF
>.|TRBJ2-2|TRBV14|.
TGTGCCAGCAGCCAACTTCCAGACACCGGGGAGCTGTTTTTT
CASSQLPDTGELFF
>.|TRBJ2-7|TRBV6-5|.
TGTGCCAGCAGTTACGAGCGTTTCAACTACGAGCAGTACTTC
CASSYERFNYEQYF
>.|TRBJ1-2|TRBV4-1|TRBD1
TGCGCCAGCAGCCCACCTCCCGGACAGGGGGCAGGGTATGGCTACACCTTC
CASSPPPGQGAGYGYTF
>.|TRBJ1-5|TRBV25-1|.
TGTGCCAGCAGTCTAGGGGACAATCAGCCCCAGCATTTT
CASSLGDNQPQHF
>.|TRBJ2-1|TRBV28|TRBD2
TGTGCCAGCAGCTGGATTCAAGACGGGGAGGGCCAAAATGAGCAGTTCTTC
CASSWIQDGEGQNEQFF
>.|TRBJ1-1|TRBV7-9|.
TGTGCCAGCAGCTTAGGACATGGTGAAGCTTTCTTT
CASSLGHGEAFF
>few|TRBJ2-4|TRBV27|TRBD2
TGTGCCAGCAGTACTAGCGGGAGGTACATTCAGTACTTC
CASSTSGRYIQYF
>few|TRBJ1-6|TRBV5-4|.
TGTGCCAGCAGCTTGGATCGTCATTCACCCCTCCACTTT
CASSLDRHSPLHF
>few|TRBJ2-3|TRBV5-1|TRBD2
TGCGCCAGCAGCTTGGCTCTAGCGGGAGCGGGAGATACGCAGTATTTT
CASSLALAGAGDTQYF
>.|TRBJ1-1|TRBV5-8|TRBD1
TGTGCCAGCAGCCGGGACAGGGGGATGGCTTTCTTT
CASSRDRGMAFF
>.|TRBJ2-7|TRBV7-8|TRBD2
TGTGCCAGCAGCACTACCCGGGACTACCCCTACGAGCAGTACTTC
CASSTTRDYPYEQYF
>.|TRBJ1-1|TRBV7-2|.
TGTGCCAGCAGCCCTCAGATGCTCGCTGAAGCTTTCTTT
CASSPQMLAEAFF
>.|TRBJ2-2|TRBV7-2|TRBD2
TGTGCCAGCAGCTTCGGACTCGAGCGGGAGGAGGGGATCGGGGAGCTGTTTTTT
CASSFGLEREEGIGELFF
>.|TRBJ2-7|TRBV7-2|.
TGTGCCAGCAGCTTATTCTACGAGCAGTACTTC
CASSLFYEQYF
>.|TRBJ2-2|TRBV6-1|.
TGTGCCAGCAGCGGGCTACAGGGTTCCGGGGAGCTGTTTTTT
CASSGLQGSGELFF
>.|TRBJ1-5|TRBV4-1|.
TGCGCCAGCAGCCAAGATGTGGGACACAGCAATCAGCCCCAGCATTTT
CASSQDVGHSNQPQHF
>.|TRBJ2-5|TRBV9|.
TGTGCCAGCAGCGTAGGGCCAAGTGGAGAGACCCAGTACTTC
CASSVGPSGETQYF
>.|TRBJ1-2|TRBV21-1|.
TGTGCCAGCAGCATTGACAGGGACTATGGCTACACCTTC
CASSIDRDYGYTF
>once|TRBJ2-1|TRBV28|TRBD2
TGTGCCAGCAGGGATCTAGCGGGAGGTTACTACAATGAGCAGTTCTTC
CASRDLAGGYYNEQFF
>.|TRBJ1-4|TRBV11-2|.
TGTGCCAGCAGCTTAGAACCCACAGGGGAAAAACTGTTTTTT
CASSLEPTGEKLFF
>.|TRBJ2-7|TRBV25-1|.
TGTGCCAGCAGCCTAGCCTCCTACGAGCAGTACTTC
CASSLASYEQYF
>.|TRBJ2-2|TRBV7-7|TRBD1
TGTGCTAGCAGCCCGGGACAGGAGAACACCGGGGAGCTGTTTTTT
CASSPGQENTGELFF
>.|TRBJ2-3|TRBV21-1|.
TGTGCCAGCAGCAAAGAAATATTCGGACAGGGGGGAACAGATACGCAGTATTTT
CASSKEIFGQGGTDTQYF
>.|TRBJ2-2|TRBV28|TRBD2
TGTGCCAGCAGGTTAGCGGGGTTAAGCACCGGGGAGCTGTTTTTT
CASRLAGLSTGELFF
>.|TRBJ2-6|TRBV5-1|TRBD1
TGCGCCAGCAGCTTGCAGGGGGCGAGCTCTGGGGCCAACGTCCTGACTTTC
CASSLQGASSGANVLTF
>.|TRBJ1-5|TRBV28|TRBD1
TGTGCCAGCAGTTTATTTACCCTTCGGGACAGGGGTCAGCCCCAGCATTTT
CASSLFTLRDRGQPQHF
>.|TRBJ1-1|TRBV19|TRBD1
TGTGCCAGTAGTAATGAGGACAGGGCATTGGAAGCTTTCTTT
CASSNEDRALEAFF
>few|TRBJ2-5|TRBV10-2|.
TGCGCCAGCAGTGAGTCTGGTGGGCAGACCCAGTACTTC
CASSESGGQTQYF
>.|TRBJ1-1|TRBV27|TRBD1
TGTGCCAGTCCACCAGGGGGAAAGAACACTGAAGCTTTCTTT
CASPPGGKNTEAFF
>.|TRBJ1-1|TRBV6-1|.
TGTGCCAGCAGTGCTCAGGGTATGAACACTGAGGCTTTCTTT
CASSAQGMNTEAFF